This TCR beta chain is drawn from a study of siplizumab effects on memory and regulatory T cells (dated by TCRdb to the late 2010s). Study-level background: The study examined how the anti-CD2 antibody siplizumab affects alloreactive T-cell subsets in allogeneic mixed lymphocyte reactions built from human PBMCs.

Sorted unstimulated T cells and proliferating T cells recovered from mixed lymphocyte reactions underwent TCRbeta CDR3 sequencing. Fresh whole blood from approximately ten HLA-typed healthy donors was used to isolate PBMCs. Measured from the cysteine to the phenylalanine, the CDR3 is 14 residues long. Only the CDR3 DNA stays, 42 bases, in frame from base 1. From a lookup of the germline V gene (reference sequence), CDR1 and CDR2 are SGHKS and YYEKEE. Between the V and J ends, shortened by 5 bases and 5 bases respectively, the junction contains 14 bases. A note on this clone: No antigen is known for it. The record has no base qualities; no much larger clone is one base away.

The paper's findings and limits, for the study overall: The cumulative frequency of alloreactive sequences that could be traced back to unstimulated CD4+ memory T cells was significantly reduced by siplizumab. Among mappable alloreactive CD4+ clones, the Treg-derived fraction averaged approximately 69% with siplizumab versus about 27% in control reactions. For roughly 75-96% of proliferating CD4+ or CD8+ clones, no naive or memory phenotype could be assigned. The suppressive function of proliferating Tregs from siplizumab cultures was not functionally confirmed. Unstimulated naive T cells appeared more diverse than memory T cells, and naive cells seemed to contribute substantially to the alloresponse. Sequences below about 10^-5 frequency were poorly captured, so only a minor fraction of alloreactive clones could be mapped to unstimulated subsets.

The library was produced with the immunoSEQ multiplex PCR assay. Roughly 10^5 TCR templates per sample were assayed on the deep sequencing platform. Genomic DNA extracted from sorted T cells was used for TCRbeta CDR3 sequencing. Under the source paper's analysis protocol: Clonal analysis of TCRbeta CDR3 data was done in the R programming language. Alloreactive CD4+ and CD8+ clones were defined by comparing unstimulated samples with post-reaction CFSE-low samples. Alloreactive CD4+ clones were assigned to regulatory or non-regulatory origin by matching sequences to sorted unstimulated Treg and non-Treg repertoires. In TCRdb, the immuneACCESS table is reduced to in-frame sequences with V and J assigned. These tables do not hold every clone; where another copy was compared, an unresolved V gene accounts for under half, and the others remain unexplained. The V and J calls and clone size come from that table; D and trimming were worked out from the DNA. The sample table shows tens of thousands of clones, and approximately 93% are seen once. The ten largest clones add up to 38% of the sample.

The chain is assembled from TRBV5-5 and TRBJ2-1, with no confidently assigned D gene. The receptor was derived from a human donor in good health. The specimen was CD8+ T cells sorted from blood. The DNA reads as follows: TGTGCCAGCAGTTTCCTGGACGGACACAATGAGCAGTTCTTC. Its protein product is CASSFLDGHNEQFF.